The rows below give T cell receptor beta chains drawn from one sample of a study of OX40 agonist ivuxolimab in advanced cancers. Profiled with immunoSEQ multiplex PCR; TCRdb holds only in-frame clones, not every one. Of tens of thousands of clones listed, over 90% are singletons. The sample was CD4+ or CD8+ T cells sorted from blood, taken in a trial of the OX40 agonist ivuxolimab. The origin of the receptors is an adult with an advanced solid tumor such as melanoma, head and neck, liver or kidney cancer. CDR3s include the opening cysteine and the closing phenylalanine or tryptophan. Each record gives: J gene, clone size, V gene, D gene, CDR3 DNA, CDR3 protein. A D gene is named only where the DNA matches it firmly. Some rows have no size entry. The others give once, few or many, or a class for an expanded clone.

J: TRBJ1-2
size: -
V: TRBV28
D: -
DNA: TGTGCCAGCAGCCCCCGGGGTACACGCCTTAACTATGGCTACACCTTC
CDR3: CASSPRGTRLNYGYTF

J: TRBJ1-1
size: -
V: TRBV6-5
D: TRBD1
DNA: TGTGCCAGCAGTTACGCAGGGGGCATGAACACTGAAGCTTTCTTT
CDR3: CASSYAGGMNTEAFF

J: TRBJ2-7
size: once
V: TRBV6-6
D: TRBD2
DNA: TGTGCCAGCAGGACCCTCGGGACTAGCTCCTACGAGCAGTACTTC
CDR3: CASRTLGTSSYEQYF

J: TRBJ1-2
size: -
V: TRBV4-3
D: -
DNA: TGCGCCAGCAGCCAAGACCCACCGGGACAAATATGGGACTACACCTTC
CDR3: CASSQDPPGQIWDYTF

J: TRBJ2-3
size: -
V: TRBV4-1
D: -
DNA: TGCGCCAGCAGCCAAGATCGGGGACGGAGCACAGATACGCAGTATTTT
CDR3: CASSQDRGRSTDTQYF

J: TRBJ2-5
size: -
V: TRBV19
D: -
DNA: TGTGCCAGTAGGCCGCAGGGACAAGAGACCCAGTACTTC
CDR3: CASRPQGQETQYF

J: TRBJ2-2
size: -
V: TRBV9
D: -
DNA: TGTGCCAGCAGCGGACTCTTCACGCCCGGGGAGCTGTTTTTT
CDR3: CASSGLFTPGELFF

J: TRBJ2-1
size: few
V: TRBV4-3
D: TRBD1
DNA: TGCGCCAGCAGCCAAGAGGCCGGGACAGATTACAATGAGCAGTTCTTC
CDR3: CASSQEAGTDYNEQFF

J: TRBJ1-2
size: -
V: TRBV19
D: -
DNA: TGTGCCAGTAATTCAGGCTCCTATGGCTACACCTTC
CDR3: CASNSGSYGYTF

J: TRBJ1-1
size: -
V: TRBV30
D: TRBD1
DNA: TGTGCCTGGCTCGGGGACAGGAACACTGAAGCTTTCTTT
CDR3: CAWLGDRNTEAFF

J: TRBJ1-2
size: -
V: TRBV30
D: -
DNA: TGTGCCTGGAGTGGGGGGTTCTATGGCTACACCTTC
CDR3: CAWSGGFYGYTF

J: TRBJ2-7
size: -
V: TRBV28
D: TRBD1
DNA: TGTGCCAGCAGAAATGCCCTGGGACAGGTCGAGCAGTACTTC
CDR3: CASRNALGQVEQYF

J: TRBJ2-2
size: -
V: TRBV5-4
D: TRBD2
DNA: TGTGCCAGCAGCTCAGCCGGACTAGCGGGTAGCGGGGAGCTGTTTTTT
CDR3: CASSSAGLAGSGELFF